The 25 T cell receptor beta chains in this list originate from one sample, sequenced in a study of graft-versus-host responses after intestinal transplantation. TCRdb keeps only in-frame clones here, not all; method: immunoSEQ multiplex PCR. This sample has approximately 10,000 clones, with around 93% found just once. The specimen comprised PBMCs, sampled about 70 days after transplant. The receptors shown here come from a human patient who received an intestinal transplant, so some T cells may come from the graft donor.

The chain recombines TRBV28 with TRBJ2-7, with D perhaps matching TRBD2 (6 bases). CDR3 length: 16 amino acids. The germline V gene has CDR1 MDHEN and CDR2 SYDVKM. Trimming left V 7 bases short and J 0 bases short, with 19 bases between. The CDR3 loop reads CASILGGGALSYEQYF. The CDR3 DNA reads as TGTGCCAGCATCTTAGGTGGCGGGGCCCTCTCCTACGAGCAGTACTTC. The full variable domain, rest sourced from reference TRBV28 and TRBJ2-7, is DVKVTQSSRYLVKRTGEKVFLECVQDMDHENMFWYRQDPGLGLRLIYFSYDVKMKEKGDIPEGYSVSREKKERFSLILESASTNQTSMYLCASILGGGALSYEQYFGPGTRLTVT.

J is TRBJ2-5 and V is TRBV28; TRBD2 matches 9 bases. Germline CDR1 is MDHEN and CDR2 is SYDVKM. Trimming took 3 bases from V and 0 from J; bases not matched to a gene: 5. The CDR3 loop spans 16 amino acids. The CDR3 loop is CASSFSGTSNQETQYF. In DNA, the CDR3 is TGTGCCAGCAGTTTCTCTGGGACTAGCAACCAAGAGACCCAGTACTTC.

The V gene is TRBV9, the J gene TRBJ2-3; TRBD2 agrees at 12 bases. V shed 4 bases and J 3 bases; nucleotides not matched to a gene: 3. This CDR3 is 15 amino acids long. CDR1 and CDR2 (germline): SGDLS, YYNGEE. CDR3 sequence: CASSLAGGATDTQYF. Here the CDR3 DNA reads TGTGCCAGCAGCCTAGCGGGAGGGGCAACAGATACGCAGTATTTT.

CDR3 DNA sequence: TGTGCCAGCAGTCCTCCCAGGCAGCGAGGTGGCTACACCTTC. Translated, it gives CASSPPRQRGGYTF. This chain uses TRBV28 with TRBJ1-2; D gene unclear. Germline lookup yields CDR1 MDHEN and CDR2 SYDVKM. CDR3 length: 14 residues. V lost 5 bases, J lost 7 bases, and 17 bases lay in between.

This rearrangement joins TRBV28 to TRBJ2-3; D may be TRBD2 (5 bases). CDR3 length equals 16 residues. Trimming took 4 bases from V and 2 from J, leaving 16 bases between them. CDR1 is MDHEN and CDR2 is SYDVKM in the germline V gene. The CDR3 coding sequence is TGTGCCAGCAGTTCCCTACTCCTAGCTTACACAGATACGCAGTATTTT. This translates into CASSSLLLAYTDTQYF.

This clone was recorded once. The J gene is TRBJ1-5, the V gene TRBV28; the match to TRBD1 covers 7 bases. In germline, CDR1 is MDHEN, CDR2 SYDVKM. The V segment lost 6 bases and the J segment 6 bases; nucleotides outside the gene matches: 8. This CDR3 contains 14 residues. The CDR3 nucleotides read TGTGCCAGCAGGATTACAGGGGCTGGTCAGCCCCAGCATTTT. This gives the protein CASRITGAGQPQHF. The full variable domain, in which reference TRBV28 and TRBJ1-5 provide the parts outside the CDR3, is DVKVTQSSRYLVKRTGEKVFLECVQDMDHENMFWYRQDPGLGLRLIYFSYDVKMKEKGDIPEGYSVSREKKERFSLILESASTNQTSMYLCASRITGAGQPQHFGDGTRLSIL.

This clone has just one count. The V and J genes are TRBV15 and TRBJ2-7; D is uncertain. Trimming cost V 1 base and J 5 bases, with 6 bases left between them. The CDR3 is 12 amino acids. CDR1 and CDR2 from the germline V gene are LNHNV and YYDKDF (reference sequence). CDR3 loop: CATSRGRDEQYF. CDR3 sequence (DNA): TGTGCCACCAGCAGAGGTCGGGACGAGCAGTACTTC.

The table lists this clone with a count of one. The chain uses TRBV5-6 and TRBJ1-1; TRBD1 is a possible D gene (6 bases). With 4 bases removed from V and 4 bases from J, the gap between germline ends came to 23 bases. This CDR3 region has 17 residues. CDR1 is SGHDT, CDR2 YYEEEE, per germline. CDR3 sequence reads: CASSPDEGGLWGTEAFF. CDR3 in DNA: TGTGCCAGCAGCCCGGACGAGGGGGGGCTTTGGGGCACTGAAGCTTTCTTT.

The chain combines TRBV6-5 with TRBJ2-7, with D hard to call. This CDR3 has 11 amino acids. Deletions cut 6 bases from V and 4 bases from J, with 7 bases between. Germline CDR1 and CDR2: MNHEY and SVGAGI. CDR3 in DNA: TGTGCCAGCAGCCGCGAATACGAGCAGTACTTC. Its protein product is CASSREYEQYF.

V gene TRBV27 combines with J gene TRBJ2-1; 9 positions agree with TRBD2. V shed 4 bases, J shed 2 bases, and the junction held 6 bases outside the gene matches. The CDR3 loop spans 16 amino acids. Germline assignment: CDR1 MNHEY and CDR2 SMNVEV (reference sequence). The CDR3 DNA reads as TGTGCCAGCAGTTCTAGCGGGATAGGCCCCTACAATGAGCAGTTCTTC. Protein sequence: CASSSSGIGPYNEQFF.

V is TRBV10-3 and J is TRBJ2-3; D perhaps matches TRBD2 (6 bases). The CDR3 has 16 amino acids. The ends were cut back, 0 bases at V and 3 bases at J, with 13 bases in the middle. The germline gives CDR1 ENHRY, CDR2 SYGVKD. CDR3 amino acids: CAISESTLGGTDTQYF. The CDR3 DNA follows: TGTGCCATCAGTGAGTCTACTCTGGGGGGTACAGATACGCAGTATTTT.

The rearrangement links TRBV28 to TRBJ2-7, with TRBD1 identical over 7 bases. The trim removed 3 bases at V and 3 bases at J, leaving 2 bases unmatched. The CDR3 spans 13 residues. Looked up from germline, CDR1 is MDHEN and CDR2 is SYDVKM. CDR3 coding DNA: TGTGCCAGCAGTTTTAGACAGGGCTACGAGCAGTACTTC. It yields the protein CASSFRQGYEQYF.

The chain employs TRBV5-1 and TRBJ2-5, with a possible D match to TRBD2 (5 bases). V lost 3 bases and J 7 bases, leaving 16 bases between the germline ends. The V gene's germline CDR1 is SGHRS and CDR2 YFSETQ. The CDR3 is 14 amino acids. The CDR3 here is CASSWRGPDVTQYF. The CDR3 region has the DNA TGCGCCAGCAGCTGGAGAGGGCCCGATGTGACCCAGTACTTC.

This chain links TRBV7-2 with TRBJ2-5; maybe TRBD1 (7 bases). V lost 5 bases to trimming and J lost 5 bases, with 24 bases between them. Per the germline V gene, CDR1 is SGHTA and CDR2 is FQGNSA. This CDR3 spans 17 amino acids. CDR3 DNA: TGTGCCAGCAGCCGTCAGGGGGAGGTCTACATAGGGGAGACCCAGTACTTC. It is translated as CASSRQGEVYIGETQYF.

This chain links TRBV9 with TRBJ1-6, with D unclear. The CDR3 loop spans 14 amino acids. Germline CDR1 reads SGDLS; CDR2 reads YYNGEE. V lost 0 bases and J lost 9, with 10 bases in between. This chain's CDR3 is CASSVVEKSSPLHF. The CDR3 nucleotides are TGTGCCAGCAGCGTAGTGGAAAAGAGTTCACCCCTCCACTTT.

V gene TRBV7-6 combines with J gene TRBJ2-7; D is unresolved. Germline loops: CDR1 SGHVS, CDR2 FNYEAQ. This CDR3 spans 13 amino acids. Trimming took off 5 bases at V and 2 bases at J, with 10 bases between the two ends. The CDR3 DNA reads TGTGCCAGCAGCCCGGCGGCCACCTACGAGCAGTACTTC. It encodes CASSPAATYEQYF.

The rearrangement joins TRBV28 to TRBJ2-7; no clear D gene. Per the germline V gene, CDR1 is MDHEN and CDR2 is SYDVKM. The V end lost 2 bases, the J end lost 0 bases, and 2 bases lay between the germline ends. The CDR3 extends over 12 amino acids. CDR3 nucleotide sequence: TGTGCCAGCAGTTTAGGCTCCTACGAGCAGTACTTC. Its protein is CASSLGSYEQYF.

The CDR3 nucleotides read TGTGCCAGCAGCCAAGAGGTTTACTCCTACGAGCAGTACTTC. This gives the protein CASSQEVYSYEQYF. The V call is TRBV4-2, the J call TRBJ2-7; no clear D. Germline V gene data show CDR1 as LGHNA and CDR2 as YNFKEQ. The CDR3 spans 14 residues. V was clipped by 0 bases and J by 0 bases, with 6 bases between them.

J is TRBJ2-7 and V is TRBV2; D ambiguous. The V gene lost 3 bases and the J gene lost 3 bases, with 15 bases spanning the gap. The CDR3 extends over 15 amino acids. CDR1 and CDR2 (germline): SNHLY, FYNNEI. This chain's CDR3 is CASSDAVQKVYEQYF. CDR3 DNA: TGTGCCAGCAGTGATGCAGTTCAAAAGGTCTACGAGCAGTACTTC. Using reference TRBV2 and TRBJ2-7 for the parts outside the CDR3, the full variable domain is EPEVTQTPSHQVTQMGQEVILRCVPISNHLYFYWYRQILGQKVEFLVSFYNNEISEKSEIFDDQFSVERPDGSNFTLKIRSTKLEDSAMYFCASSDAVQKVYEQYFGPGTRLTVT.

This rearrangement joins TRBV7-2 to TRBJ2-7, with D possibly TRBD2 on 6 matching bases. Germline-derived CDR1 and CDR2 are SGHTA and FQGNSA. The CDR3 consists of 15 residues. V was cut by 2 bases and J by 3 bases, with 14 bases left in between. The CDR3 is CASSLTGGEYYEQYF. The CDR3 bases are TGTGCCAGCAGCTTAACCGGGGGAGAATACTACGAGCAGTACTTC.

The chain combines TRBV7-9 with TRBJ2-1; the match to TRBD1 covers 10 bases. The CDR3 spans 16 residues. CDR1 SEHNR and CDR2 FQNEAQ come from the germline V gene (reference sequence). J was trimmed by 6 bases and V by 4 bases; bases with no gene match: 9. CDR3 DNA sequence: TGTGCCAGCAGCTACCGACAGGGGGCGGTGTGCAATGAGCAGTTCTTC. The encoded protein is CASSYRQGAVCNEQFF. The variable domain in full, completed from reference TRBV7-9 and TRBJ2-1, reads DTGVSQNPRHKITKRGQNVTFRCDPISEHNRLYWYRQTLGQGPEFLTYFQNEAQLEKSRLLSDRFSAERPKGSFSTLEIQRTEQGDSAMYLCASSYRQGAVCNEQFFGPGTRLTVL.

The chain has TRBV19 and TRBJ2-2; D ambiguous. Germline V CDR1 and CDR2: LNHDA, SQIVND (reference sequence). This CDR3 is built from 12 residues. V was trimmed by 7 bases and J by 3 bases, leaving 6 bases between them. CDR3 DNA sequence: TGTGCCAGTATGGGTGACACCGGGGAGCTGTTTTTT. Amino acid sequence: CASMGDTGELFF.

In the case of this clone: At one end, the junction sequence differs from germline, possibly due to a read error. In the same sample, other DNA sequences code for this CDR3. V usage is TRBV6-4 and J usage is TRBJ2-2; D is unclear. This CDR3 comprises 13 residues. Germline values: CDR1 MRHNA, CDR2 SNTAGT. The CDR3 loop is CASSEDNTGELFF. CDR3 sequence (DNA): TGCGCCAGCAGTGAGGACAACACCGGGGAGCTGTTTTTT.

V and J are TRBV7-9 and TRBJ1-4; 9 bases map to TRBD1. Germline-derived CDR1 and CDR2 are SEHNR and FQNEAQ (reference sequence). Germline trimming cut 5 bases from V and 8 bases from J; bases unmatched to any gene: 9. The CDR3 contains 15 residues. The CDR3 nucleotides are TGTGCCAGCAGCCCCCCTGGGACAGGGCACGAAAAACTGTTTTTT. This encodes CASSPPGTGHEKLFF.

V is TRBV4-1 and J is TRBJ2-7, with 9 bases matching TRBD1. From germline, CDR1 is MGHRA and CDR2 YSYEKL. Trimming removed 4 bases from V and 3 bases from J; junction bases left unmatched: 1. CDR3 length: 13 amino acids. The CDR3 protein is CASSPDRGYEQYF. DNA for the CDR3: TGCGCCAGCAGCCCGGACAGGGGCTACGAGCAGTACTTC.